These T cell receptor beta chains were read from a single sample in a study of identical twins. TCRdb passed the 5' RACE reads through MiXCR, listing each CDR3 protein once. Altogether 450,000 or so distinct CDR3 sequences are present, approximately 15% being singletons, with the ten largest covering about 0.52%. The data also belong to a second study, concerning yellow fever vaccine responses in identical twins.

What was sequenced was CD4+ T cells sorted from blood. These receptors originate from a woman aged 18 to 35 in good health. Each CDR3 is given without its conserved first and last residue.

V: TRBV12-5
J: TRBJ1-1
CDR3: ASGLQGVSEAF

V: TRBV7-3
J: TRBJ2-2
CDR3: ASSLRATSGAPNTGELF

V: TRBV27
J: TRBJ2-2
CDR3: ASSWASGTGELF

V: TRBV5-6
J: TRBJ2-5
CDR3: ASSLLRGARQETQY

V: TRBV2
J: TRBJ1-2
CDR3: ASSEKGRVVSANYGYT

V: TRBV6-1
J: TRBJ2-1
CDR3: ASRAFGTSGRNEQF

V: TRBV29-1
J: TRBJ1-1
CDR3: SVVRPLQSEAF

V: TRBV6-1
J: TRBJ2-7
CDR3: ASSLAGEAVEQY

V: TRBV5-1
J: TRBJ2-2
CDR3: ASSRSRSTGELF

V: TRBV20-1
J: TRBJ2-3
CDR3: SARAGQQTSTDTQY

V: TRBV27
J: TRBJ2-2
CDR3: AIRPRGNTGELF

V: TRBV10-1
J: TRBJ2-7
CDR3: ASSDLGRGEQY

V: TRBV2
J: TRBJ1-6
CDR3: ASSGDREAYNSPLH

V: TRBV12-3/TRBV12-4
J: TRBJ2-7
CDR3: ASSGTLGAYEQY

V: TRBV20-1
J: TRBJ2-7
CDR3: SADRSSGSYEQY

V: TRBV27
J: TRBJ2-2
CDR3: ASSWTGNTGELF

V: TRBV9
J: TRBJ1-1
CDR3: ASSVGERRTEAF

V: TRBV18
J: TRBJ2-7
CDR3: ASSTSLGGLDEQY

V: TRBV14
J: TRBJ2-5
CDR3: ASSQGPQETQY

V: TRBV3-1
J: TRBJ2-3
CDR3: ASSPWGGRTADTQY

V: TRBV4-3
J: TRBJ2-3
CDR3: ASSQGAGGTDTQY

V: TRBV12-3/TRBV12-4
J: TRBJ2-2
CDR3: ASSEDRGDTGELF

V: TRBV20-1
J: TRBJ2-7
CDR3: SARHQTGGTLYEQY

V: TRBV5-1
J: TRBJ2-5
CDR3: ASGRTSGFRDGTQY

V: TRBV3-1
J: TRBJ2-2
CDR3: ASSQEGRETGELF

V: TRBV20-1
J: TRBJ2-1
CDR3: SARDNEQF

V: TRBV20-1
J: TRBJ2-2
CDR3: SASRLALSNTGELF

V: TRBV7-9
J: TRBJ2-7
CDR3: ASSPTGKAAYEQY

V: TRBV29-1
J: TRBJ2-5
CDR3: SVEAKSAETQY

V: TRBV6-2/TRBV6-3
J: TRBJ2-5
CDR3: ASRVDRDETQY

V: TRBV5-1
J: TRBJ2-1
CDR3: ASSLPSGASLNEQF

V: TRBV10-3
J: TRBJ1-1
CDR3: AISENFGGTEEAF

V: TRBV12-3/TRBV12-4
J: TRBJ1-5
CDR3: ASSYGTGGGQPQH

V: TRBV5-6
J: TRBJ2-1
CDR3: ASSLRGQGGLNEQF

V: TRBV12-3/TRBV12-4
J: TRBJ1-5
CDR3: ASSWAGNQPQH

V: TRBV18
J: TRBJ2-3
CDR3: ASSPPTGRTDTQY

V: TRBV11-2
J: TRBJ2-5
CDR3: ASSLGGAPY

V: TRBV11-1
J: TRBJ2-7
CDR3: ASSSIPGQAVTWGYEQY

V: TRBV21-1
J: TRBJ2-7
CDR3: ASSKVDEQY

V: TRBV5-1
J: TRBJ2-1
CDR3: ASSLALAGTYNEQF

V: TRBV7-9
J: TRBJ1-2
CDR3: ASSLDLGAEGGYT

V: TRBV19
J: TRBJ2-5
CDR3: ASSTPGQGQETQY

V: TRBV21-1
J: TRBJ2-5
CDR3: ASSKEGDQETQY

V: TRBV4-2
J: TRBJ2-7
CDR3: ASSPYGLAGVYEQY

V: TRBV9
J: TRBJ2-7
CDR3: ASSVGRQGAEQY

V: TRBV12-3/TRBV12-4
J: TRBJ1-4
CDR3: ASSWTGRSEKLF

V: TRBV4-3
J: TRBJ2-7
CDR3: ASSQALLAGDYEQY